This record concerns one TCR beta chain sequence. The antigen remains unidentified. The assay was immunoSEQ multiplex PCR, and TCRdb's table has in-frame clones only and misses some. The sample holds around 130,000 clones, around 84% seen once. These data originate in a study of cytotoxic CD8 clonotypes in ibrutinib-treated CLL. The overall study: Of the patients, about a dozen were relapsed/refractory, approximately 15 treatment-naive and 17 to 18 IGHV unmutated. An average of around 250,000 productive templates and approximately 91,000 productive rearrangements was obtained per sample. Study findings and constraints: The study found baseline clonality above age-matched healthy donors, tracking circulating CD8+ T-cell counts.

CDR1 and CDR2 (germline): GTSNPN, SVGIG (reference sequence). The CDR3 is 12 residues long. Trimming removed 1 base from V and 3 bases from J, with 6 bases in between. This sequence originates from a human donor with chronic lymphocytic leukemia. V and J are TRBV30 and TRBJ1-1, with D unresolved. Sample: PBMCs, taken after 24 months of ibrutinib treatment. Here the CDR3 DNA reads TGTGCCTGGAGTGCAGAGGACACTGAAGCTTTCTTT. Translated: CAWSAEDTEAFF. Together with reference TRBV30 and TRBJ1-1, the CDR3 gives the full variable domain: SQTIHQWPATLVQPVGSPLSLECTVEGTSNPNLYWYRQAAGRGLQLLFYSVGIGQISSEVPQNLSASRPQDRQFILSSKKLLLSDSGFYLCAWSAEDTEAFFGQGTRLTVV.